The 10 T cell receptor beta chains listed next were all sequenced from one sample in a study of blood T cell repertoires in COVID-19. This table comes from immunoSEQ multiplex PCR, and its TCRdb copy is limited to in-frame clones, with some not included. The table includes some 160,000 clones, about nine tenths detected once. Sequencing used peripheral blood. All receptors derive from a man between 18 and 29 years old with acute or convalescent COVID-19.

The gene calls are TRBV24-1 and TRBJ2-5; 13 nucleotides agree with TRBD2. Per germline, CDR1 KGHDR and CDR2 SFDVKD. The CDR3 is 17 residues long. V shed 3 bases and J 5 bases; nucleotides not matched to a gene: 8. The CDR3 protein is CATSDTSGGDSWETQYF. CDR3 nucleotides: TGTGCCACCAGTGATACTAGCGGGGGGGATTCGTGGGAGACCCAGTACTTC.

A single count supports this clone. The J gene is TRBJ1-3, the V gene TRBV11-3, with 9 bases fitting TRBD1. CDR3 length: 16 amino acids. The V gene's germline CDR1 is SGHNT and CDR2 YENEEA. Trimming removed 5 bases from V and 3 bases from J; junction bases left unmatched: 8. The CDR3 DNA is TGTGCCAGCAGCCACCGGACAGGGGAAGATGGAAACACCATATATTTT. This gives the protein CASSHRTGEDGNTIYF. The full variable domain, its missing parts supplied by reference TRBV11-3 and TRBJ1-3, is EAGVVQSPRYKIIEKKQPVAFWCNPISGHNTLYWYLQNLGQGPELLIRYENEEAVDDSQLPKDRFSAERLKGVDSTLKIQPAELGDSAVYLCASSHRTGEDGNTIYFGEGSWLTVV.

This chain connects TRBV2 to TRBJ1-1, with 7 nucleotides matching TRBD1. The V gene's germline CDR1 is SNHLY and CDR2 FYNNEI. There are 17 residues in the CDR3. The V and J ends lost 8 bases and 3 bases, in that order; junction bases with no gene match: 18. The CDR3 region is CASRQFRDSDEDTEAFF. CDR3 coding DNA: TGTGCCAGCCGGCAGTTCCGGGACAGTGATGAGGACACTGAAGCTTTCTTT.

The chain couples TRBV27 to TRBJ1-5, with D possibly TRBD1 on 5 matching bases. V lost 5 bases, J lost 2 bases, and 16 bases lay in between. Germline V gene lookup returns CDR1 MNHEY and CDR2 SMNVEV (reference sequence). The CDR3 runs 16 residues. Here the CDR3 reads CASSLLVSGRNQPQHF. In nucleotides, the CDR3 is TGTGCCAGCAGTCTCCTTGTCTCAGGGCGCAATCAGCCCCAGCATTTT.

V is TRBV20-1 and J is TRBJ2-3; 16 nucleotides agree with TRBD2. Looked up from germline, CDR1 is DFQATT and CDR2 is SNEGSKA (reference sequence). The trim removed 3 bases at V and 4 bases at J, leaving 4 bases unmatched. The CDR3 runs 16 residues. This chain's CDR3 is CSASSGLAGGADTQYF. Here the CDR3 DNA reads TGCAGTGCTAGTTCGGGACTAGCGGGAGGGGCAGATACGCAGTATTTT.

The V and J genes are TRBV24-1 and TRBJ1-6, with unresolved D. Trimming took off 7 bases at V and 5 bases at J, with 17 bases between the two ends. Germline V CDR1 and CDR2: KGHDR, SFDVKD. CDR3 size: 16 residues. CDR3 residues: CATSAKNGPHNSPLHF. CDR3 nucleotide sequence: TGTGCCACCAGCGCAAAAAATGGGCCCCATAATTCACCCCTCCACTTT.

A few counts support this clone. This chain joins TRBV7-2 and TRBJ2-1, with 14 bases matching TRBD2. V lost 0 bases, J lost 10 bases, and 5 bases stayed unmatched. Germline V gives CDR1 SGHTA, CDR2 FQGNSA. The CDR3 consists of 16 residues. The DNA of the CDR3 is TGTGCCAGCAGCTTAGCGCAGGGACTAGCGGGAGCGGAGCAGTTCTTC. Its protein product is CASSLAQGLAGAEQFF.

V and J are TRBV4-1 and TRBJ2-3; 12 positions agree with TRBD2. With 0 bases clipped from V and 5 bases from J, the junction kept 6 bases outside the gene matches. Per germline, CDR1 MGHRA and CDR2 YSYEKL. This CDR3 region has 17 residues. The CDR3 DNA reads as TGCGCCAGCAGCCAAGAGGCTAGCGGGGGGGCCGAAGATACGCAGTATTTT. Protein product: CASSQEASGGAEDTQYF.

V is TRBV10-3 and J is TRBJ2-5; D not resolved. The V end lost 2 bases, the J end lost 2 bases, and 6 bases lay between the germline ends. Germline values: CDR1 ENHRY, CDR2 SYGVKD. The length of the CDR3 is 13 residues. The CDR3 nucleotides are TGTGCCATCAGTGAGCCCTCGCAAGAGACCCAGTACTTC. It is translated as CAISEPSQETQYF.

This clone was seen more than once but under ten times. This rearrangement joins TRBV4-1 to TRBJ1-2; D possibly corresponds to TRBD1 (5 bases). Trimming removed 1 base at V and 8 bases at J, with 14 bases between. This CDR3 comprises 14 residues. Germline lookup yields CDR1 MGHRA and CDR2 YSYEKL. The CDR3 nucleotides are TGCGCCAGCAGCCAAGGCGGGGGGGTAGGAGGCTACACCTTC. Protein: CASSQGGGVGGYTF.